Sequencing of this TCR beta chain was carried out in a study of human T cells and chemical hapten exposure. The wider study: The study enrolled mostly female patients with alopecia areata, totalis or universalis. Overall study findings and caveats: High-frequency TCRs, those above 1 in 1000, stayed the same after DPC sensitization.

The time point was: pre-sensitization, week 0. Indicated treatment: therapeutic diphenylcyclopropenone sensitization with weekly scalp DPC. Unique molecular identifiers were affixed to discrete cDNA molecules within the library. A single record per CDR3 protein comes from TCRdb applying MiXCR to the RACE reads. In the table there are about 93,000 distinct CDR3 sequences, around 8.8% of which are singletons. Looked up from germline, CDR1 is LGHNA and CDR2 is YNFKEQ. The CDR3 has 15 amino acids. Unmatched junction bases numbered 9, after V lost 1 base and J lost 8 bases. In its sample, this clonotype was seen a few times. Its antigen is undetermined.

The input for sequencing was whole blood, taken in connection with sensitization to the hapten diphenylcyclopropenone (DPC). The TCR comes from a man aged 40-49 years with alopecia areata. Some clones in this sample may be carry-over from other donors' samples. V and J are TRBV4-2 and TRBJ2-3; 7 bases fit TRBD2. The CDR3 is CASSQAATRETTQYF. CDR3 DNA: TGTGCCAGCAGCCAAGCCGCTACGCGGGAGACTACGCAGTATTTT.